These T cell receptor beta chains were read from a single sample in a study of neoadjuvant anti-PD-1 for oral cavity cancer. Clones were read by immunoSEQ multiplex PCR, and TCRdb kept only the in-frame ones, dropping some. The sample contains tens of thousands of clones, 65% to 85% of which appear only once. The material sequenced was PBMCs, taken before nivolumab (anti-PD-1) treatment. These receptors all stem from a person aged 35 to 85 with oral cavity squamous cell carcinoma. CDR3s include the opening cysteine and the closing phenylalanine or tryptophan. The order of the fields is CDR3 protein, V gene, J gene, CDR3 length.

CDR3: CASSLGPGNTGELFF
V: TRBV5-1
J: TRBJ2-2
length: 15

CDR3: CASSESKSETQYF
V: TRBV10-2
J: TRBJ2-5
length: 13

CDR3: CASSLNRPPLEKLFF
V: TRBV27
J: TRBJ1-4
length: 15

CDR3: CASSRGLGIDTGELFF
V: TRBV5-1
J: TRBJ2-2
length: 16

CDR3: CASSSGGGFTEAFF
V: TRBV5-1
J: TRBJ1-1
length: 14

CDR3: CASAFETANTEAFF
V: TRBV7-9
J: TRBJ1-1
length: 14

CDR3: CSVEVPQVLDTQYF
V: TRBV29-1
J: TRBJ2-3
length: 14

CDR3: CASKVPRTLAGAGEQFF
V: TRBV5-1
J: TRBJ2-1
length: 17

CDR3: CASSVRGRVDTQYF
V: TRBV9
J: TRBJ2-3
length: 14

CDR3: CASSLEPSYEQYF
V: TRBV2
J: TRBJ2-7
length: 13

CDR3: CASSLRGDQTSSYNEQFF
V: TRBV5-1
J: TRBJ2-1
length: 18

CDR3: CASSLGTSGRNEQYF
V: TRBV7-2
J: TRBJ2-7
length: 15

CDR3: CASSTRLGANVLTF
V: TRBV19
J: TRBJ2-6
length: 14

CDR3: CASSPGRWGESQPQHF
V: TRBV4-2
J: TRBJ1-5
length: 16

CDR3: CASSFTGTINEQFF
V: TRBV11-2
J: TRBJ2-1
length: 14

CDR3: CASSLIGGGNYGYTF
V: TRBV5-6
J: TRBJ1-2
length: 15

CDR3: CASVRGWTEAFF
V: TRBV19
J: TRBJ1-1
length: 12

CDR3: CASSTTSGTDTQYF
V: TRBV6-5
J: TRBJ2-3
length: 14

CDR3: CASSELRNTDTQYF
V: TRBV2
J: TRBJ2-3
length: 14

CDR3: CAWSVLEGEQFF
V: TRBV30
J: TRBJ2-1
length: 12

CDR3: CASSLSQVKTGELFF
V: TRBV5-1
J: TRBJ2-2
length: 15

CDR3: CASSWSKNMTGFNEKLFF
V: TRBV6-4
J: TRBJ1-4
length: 18

CDR3: CAISESERSAYEQYF
V: TRBV10-3
J: TRBJ2-7
length: 15

CDR3: CASSAGTGGFNEQFF
V: TRBV9
J: TRBJ2-1
length: 15

CDR3: CATSRGASGRAGEQYF
V: TRBV15
J: TRBJ2-7
length: 16

CDR3: CASNTAQTYEQYF
V: TRBV28
J: TRBJ2-7
length: 13